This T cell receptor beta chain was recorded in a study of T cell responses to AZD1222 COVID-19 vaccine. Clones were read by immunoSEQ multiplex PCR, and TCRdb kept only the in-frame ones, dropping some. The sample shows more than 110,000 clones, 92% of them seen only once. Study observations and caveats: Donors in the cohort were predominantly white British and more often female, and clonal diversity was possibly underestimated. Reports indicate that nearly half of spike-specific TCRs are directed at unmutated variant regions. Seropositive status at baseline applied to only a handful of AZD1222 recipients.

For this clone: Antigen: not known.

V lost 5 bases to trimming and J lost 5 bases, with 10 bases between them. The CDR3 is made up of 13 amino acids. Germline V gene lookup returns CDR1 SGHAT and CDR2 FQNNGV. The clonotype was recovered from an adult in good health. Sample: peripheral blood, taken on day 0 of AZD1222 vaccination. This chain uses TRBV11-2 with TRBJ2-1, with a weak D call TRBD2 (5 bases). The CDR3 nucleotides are TGTGCCAGCAGCCCAGACTATAACAATGAGCAGTTCTTC. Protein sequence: CASSPDYNNEQFF.